The 5 T cell receptor beta chains reported below all come from one sample, sequenced in a study of cytomegalovirus exposure and HLA in healthy donors. Sequencing used immunoSEQ multiplex PCR; TCRdb keeps in-frame clones, though not all of them. This sample has 150,000 to 200,000 clones, with approximately 84% found just once. Sequenced sample: PBMCs. These receptors all come from a man aged 18 to 30 in good health and CMV-seropositive.

This sequence joins TRBV19 and TRBJ2-7; 9 bases align to TRBD2. V gave up 3 bases and J gave up 6 bases; unmatched junction bases: 12. The germline V gene has CDR1 LNHDA and CDR2 SQIVND (reference sequence). This CDR3 spans 16 amino acids. CDR3 bases: TGTGCCAGTAGTATGGGCAGGGGACTAGCCACGGTCGAGCAGTACTTC. Translating it yields CASSMGRGLATVEQYF. Supplemented by reference TRBV19 and TRBJ2-7, the full variable domain reads DGGITQSPKYLFRKEGQNVTLSCEQNLNHDAMYWYRQDPGQGLRLIYYSQIVNDFQKGDIAEGYSVSREKKESFPLTVTSAQKNPTAFYLCASSMGRGLATVEQYFGPGTRLTVT.

The gene calls are TRBV11-2 and TRBJ1-5; 8 positions match TRBD1. Trimming removed 0 bases from V and 7 bases from J; junction bases left unmatched: 8. The germline gives CDR1 SGHAT, CDR2 FQNNGV. The CDR3 sequence is 16 residues long. The CDR3 nucleotides read TGTGCCAGCAGCTTAGATGGGCCAGGGGGCTGGCAGCCCCAGCATTTT. This codes for CASSLDGPGGWQPQHF.

The rearrangement links TRBV18 to TRBJ1-5; TRBD1 matches at 9 bases. Germline assignment: CDR1 KGHSH and CDR2 LQKENI. CDR3 length: 15 residues. V trimming: 6 bases; J trimming: 1 base; junction bases outside the gene matches: 4. The chain's CDR3 is CASSPGQGSNQPQHF. The CDR3, as DNA: TGTGCCAGCTCCCCGGGACAGGGAAGCAATCAGCCCCAGCATTTT.

The chain carries TRBV9 and TRBJ2-5, with D possibly TRBD2 on 6 matching bases. Trimming removed 0 bases from V and 4 bases from J, with 16 bases in between. This CDR3 contains 16 residues. From germline, CDR1 is SGDLS and CDR2 YYNGEE. The CDR3 here is CASSVGAGQGGETQYF. The CDR3 coding sequence is TGTGCCAGCAGCGTAGGGGCGGGGCAGGGAGGAGAGACCCAGTACTTC.

This clone was recorded a few times. The V and J genes are TRBV29-1 and TRBJ1-2; possibly TRBD1 for D (5 bases). Germline CDR1 SQVTM, CDR2 ANQGSEA. The CDR3 length is 12 residues. The germline V and J ends were trimmed by 6 bases and 2 bases, with 10 bases remaining between them. CDR3 in amino acids: CSVEGRNYGYTF. CDR3 bases: TGCAGCGTCGAGGGGAGGAACTATGGCTACACCTTC. Combining the CDR3 with reference TRBV29-1 and TRBJ1-2 gives the whole variable domain SAVISQKPSRDICQRGTSLTIQCQVDSQVTMMFWYRQQPGQSLTLIATANQGSEATYESGFVIDKFPISRPNLTFSTLTVSNMSPEDSSIYLCSVEGRNYGYTFGSGTRLTVV.